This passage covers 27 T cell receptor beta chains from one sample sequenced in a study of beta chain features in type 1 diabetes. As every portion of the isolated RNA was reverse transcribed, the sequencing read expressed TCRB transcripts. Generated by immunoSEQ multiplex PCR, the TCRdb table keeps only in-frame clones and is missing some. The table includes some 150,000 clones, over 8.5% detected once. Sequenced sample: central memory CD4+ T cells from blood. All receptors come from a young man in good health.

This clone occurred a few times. The CDR3 region has the DNA TGTGCCAGCAGCGATGGGACTTTTAGCGGGAGAAGAACAGATACGCAGTATTTT. It translates to CASSDGTFSGRRTDTQYF. The chain is built from TRBV11-3 and TRBJ2-3; 9 bases are shared with TRBD2. The trim removed 5 bases at V and 3 bases at J, leaving 15 bases unmatched. This CDR3 has 18 amino acids. Germline V gene sequence: CDR1 SGHNT, CDR2 YENEEA.

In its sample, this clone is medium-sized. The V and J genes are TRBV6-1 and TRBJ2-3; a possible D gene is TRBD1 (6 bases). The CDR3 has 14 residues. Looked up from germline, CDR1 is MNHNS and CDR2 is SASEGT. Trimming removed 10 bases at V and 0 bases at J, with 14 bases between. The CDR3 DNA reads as TGTGCCACTCGACTTCAGGGGAGCACAGATACGCAGTATTTT. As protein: CATRLQGSTDTQYF.

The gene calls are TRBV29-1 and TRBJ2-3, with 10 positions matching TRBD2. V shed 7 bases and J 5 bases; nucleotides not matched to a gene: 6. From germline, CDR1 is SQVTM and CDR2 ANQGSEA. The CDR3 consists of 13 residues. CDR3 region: CSASLAGRDTQYF. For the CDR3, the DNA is TGCAGCGCCTCACTAGCGGGGAGAGATACGCAGTATTTT.

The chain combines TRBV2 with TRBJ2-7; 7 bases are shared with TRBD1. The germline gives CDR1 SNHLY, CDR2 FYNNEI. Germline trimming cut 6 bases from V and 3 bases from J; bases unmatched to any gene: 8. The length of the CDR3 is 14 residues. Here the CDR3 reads CASRRGTASYEQYF. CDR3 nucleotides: TGTGCCAGCAGGCGTGGGACAGCCAGCTACGAGCAGTACTTC.

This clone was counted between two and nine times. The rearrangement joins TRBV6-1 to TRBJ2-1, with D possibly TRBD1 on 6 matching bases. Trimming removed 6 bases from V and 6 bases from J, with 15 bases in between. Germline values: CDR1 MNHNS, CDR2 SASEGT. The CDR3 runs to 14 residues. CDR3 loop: CASSGSARGNEQFF. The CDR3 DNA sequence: TGTGCCAGCAGCGGCAGCGCCAGGGGCAATGAGCAGTTCTTC.

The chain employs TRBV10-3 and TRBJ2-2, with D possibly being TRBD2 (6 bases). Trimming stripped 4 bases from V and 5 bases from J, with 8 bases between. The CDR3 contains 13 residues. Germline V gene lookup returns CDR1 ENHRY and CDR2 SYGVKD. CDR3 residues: CAISGGGTGELFF. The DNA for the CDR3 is TGTGCCATCAGTGGGGGAGGTACCGGGGAGCTGTTTTTT.

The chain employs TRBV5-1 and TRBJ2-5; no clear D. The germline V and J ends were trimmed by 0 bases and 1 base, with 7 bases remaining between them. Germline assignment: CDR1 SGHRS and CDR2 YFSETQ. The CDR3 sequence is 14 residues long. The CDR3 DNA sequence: TGCGCCAGCAGCTTGGGACACTTCCAAGAGACCCAGTACTTC. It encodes CASSLGHFQETQYF.

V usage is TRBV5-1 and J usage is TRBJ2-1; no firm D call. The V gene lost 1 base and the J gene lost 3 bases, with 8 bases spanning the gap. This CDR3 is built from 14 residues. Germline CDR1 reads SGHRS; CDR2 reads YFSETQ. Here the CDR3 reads CASSLSHFYNEQFF. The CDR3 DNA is TGCGCCAGCAGCTTGAGTCACTTCTACAATGAGCAGTTCTTC.

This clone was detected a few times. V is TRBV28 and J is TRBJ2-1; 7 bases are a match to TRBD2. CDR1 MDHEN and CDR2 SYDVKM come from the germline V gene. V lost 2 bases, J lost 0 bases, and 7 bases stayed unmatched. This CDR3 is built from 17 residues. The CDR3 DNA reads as TGTGCCAGCAGTTTACTGACTAGCTTAAACTCCTACAATGAGCAGTTCTTC. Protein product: CASSLLTSLNSYNEQFF.

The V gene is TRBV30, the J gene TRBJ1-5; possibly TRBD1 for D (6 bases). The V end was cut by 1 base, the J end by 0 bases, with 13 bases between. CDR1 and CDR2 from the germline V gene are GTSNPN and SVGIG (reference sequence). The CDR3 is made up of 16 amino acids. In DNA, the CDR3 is TGTGCCTGGAGTGGGACAGAACTTTATAGCAATCAGCCCCAGCATTTT. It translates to CAWSGTELYSNQPQHF.

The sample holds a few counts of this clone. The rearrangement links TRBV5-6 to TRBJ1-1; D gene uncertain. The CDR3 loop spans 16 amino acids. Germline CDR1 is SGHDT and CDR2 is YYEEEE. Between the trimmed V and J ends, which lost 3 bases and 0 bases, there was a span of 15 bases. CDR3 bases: TGTGCCAGCAGCTCGGAGGTCGGTGGGTTGAACACTGAAGCTTTCTTT. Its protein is CASSSEVGGLNTEAFF.

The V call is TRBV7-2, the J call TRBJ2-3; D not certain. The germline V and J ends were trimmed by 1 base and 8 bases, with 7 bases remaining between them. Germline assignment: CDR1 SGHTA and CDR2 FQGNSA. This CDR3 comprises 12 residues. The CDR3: CASSLVTGTQYF. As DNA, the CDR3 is TGTGCCAGCAGCTTAGTTACTGGTACGCAGTATTTT.

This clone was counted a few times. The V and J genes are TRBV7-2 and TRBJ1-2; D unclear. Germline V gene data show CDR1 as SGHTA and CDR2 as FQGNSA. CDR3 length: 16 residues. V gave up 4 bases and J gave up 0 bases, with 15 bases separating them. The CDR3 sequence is CASSSQPGLANYGYTF. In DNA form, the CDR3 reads TGTGCCAGCAGCTCGCAGCCAGGTCTAGCTAACTATGGCTACACCTTC. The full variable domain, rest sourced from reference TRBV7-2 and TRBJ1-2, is GAGVSQSPSNKVTEKGKDVELRCDPISGHTALYWYRQSLGQGLEFLIYFQGNSAPDKSGLPSDRFSAERTGGSVSTLTIQRTQQEDSAVYLCASSSQPGLANYGYTFGSGTRLTVV.

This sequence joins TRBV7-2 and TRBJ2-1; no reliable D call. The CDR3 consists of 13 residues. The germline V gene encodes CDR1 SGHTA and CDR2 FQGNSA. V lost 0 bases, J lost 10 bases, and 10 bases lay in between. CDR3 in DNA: TGTGCCAGCAGCTTAGCCCTCACAAGGGAGCAGTTCTTC. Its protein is CASSLALTREQFF.

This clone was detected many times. The CDR3 sequence is CASSQSDSSTDTQYF. The CDR3 nucleotides read TGTGCCAGCAGCCAAAGCGACTCCAGCACAGATACGCAGTATTTT. This chain joins TRBV4-2 and TRBJ2-3; D remains ambiguous. From germline, CDR1 is LGHNA and CDR2 YNFKEQ. V dropped 2 bases and J dropped 0 bases, with 9 bases sitting between them. This CDR3 is built from 15 residues.

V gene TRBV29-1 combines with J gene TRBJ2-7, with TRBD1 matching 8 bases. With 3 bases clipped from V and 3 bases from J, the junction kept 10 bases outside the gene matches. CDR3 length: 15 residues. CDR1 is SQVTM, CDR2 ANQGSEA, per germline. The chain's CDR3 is CSVDFTGTGYYEQYF. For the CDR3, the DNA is TGCAGCGTTGACTTTACCGGGACAGGCTACTACGAGCAGTACTTC.

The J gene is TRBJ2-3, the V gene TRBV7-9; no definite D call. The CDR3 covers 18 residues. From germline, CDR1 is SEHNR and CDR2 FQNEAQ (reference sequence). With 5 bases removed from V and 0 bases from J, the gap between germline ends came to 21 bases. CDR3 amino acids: CASSLSTYPTKSTDTQYF. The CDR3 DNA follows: TGTGCCAGCAGCCTATCCACTTACCCAACCAAAAGCACAGATACGCAGTATTTT.

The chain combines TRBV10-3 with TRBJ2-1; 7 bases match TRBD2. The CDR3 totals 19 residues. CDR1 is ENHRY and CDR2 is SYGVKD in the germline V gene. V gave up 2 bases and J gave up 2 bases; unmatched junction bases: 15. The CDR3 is CAISEPLGKRDFAYNEQFF. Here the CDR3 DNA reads TGTGCCATCAGTGAGCCCCTAGGGAAGCGGGATTTCGCCTACAATGAGCAGTTCTTC.

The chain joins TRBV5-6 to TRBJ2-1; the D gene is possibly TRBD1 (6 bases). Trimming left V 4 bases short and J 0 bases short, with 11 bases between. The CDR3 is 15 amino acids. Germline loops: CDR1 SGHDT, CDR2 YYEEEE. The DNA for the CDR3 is TGTGCCAGCAGCCCGGACAGTCGCTCCTACAATGAGCAGTTCTTC. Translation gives CASSPDSRSYNEQFF.

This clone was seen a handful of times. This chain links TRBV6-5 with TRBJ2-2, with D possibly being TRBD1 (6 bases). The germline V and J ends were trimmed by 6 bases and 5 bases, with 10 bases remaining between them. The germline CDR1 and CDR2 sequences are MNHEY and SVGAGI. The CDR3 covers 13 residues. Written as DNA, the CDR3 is TGTGCCAGCAGGGGGGCCAGGACCGGGGAGCTGTTTTTT. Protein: CASRGARTGELFF.

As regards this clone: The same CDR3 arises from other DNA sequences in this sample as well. The CDR3 protein is CASSLTTNEKLFF. The CDR3 bases are TGTGCCAGCAGCTTGACAACTAATGAAAAACTGTTTTTT. This chain connects TRBV5-6 to TRBJ1-4; D is undetermined. This CDR3 is built from 13 residues. Trimming took off 1 base at V and 0 bases at J, with 1 base between the two ends. The V gene's germline CDR1 is SGHDT and CDR2 YYEEEE.

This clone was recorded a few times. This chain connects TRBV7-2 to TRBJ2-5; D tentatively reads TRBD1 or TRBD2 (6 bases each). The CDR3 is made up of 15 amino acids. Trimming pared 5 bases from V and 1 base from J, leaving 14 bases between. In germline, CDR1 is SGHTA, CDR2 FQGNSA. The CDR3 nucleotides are TGTGCCAGCAGCCCAGATCGGGGGCCCCAAGAGACCCAGTACTTC. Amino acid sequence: CASSPDRGPQETQYF. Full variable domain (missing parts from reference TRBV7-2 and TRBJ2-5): GAGVSQSPSNKVTEKGKDVELRCDPISGHTALYWYRQSLGQGLEFLIYFQGNSAPDKSGLPSDRFSAERTGGSVSTLTIQRTQQEDSAVYLCASSPDRGPQETQYFGPGTRLLVL.

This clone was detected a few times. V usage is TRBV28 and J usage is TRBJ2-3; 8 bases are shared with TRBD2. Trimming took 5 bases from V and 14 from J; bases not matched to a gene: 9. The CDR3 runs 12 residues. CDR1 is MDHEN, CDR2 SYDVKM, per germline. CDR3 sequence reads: CASSLSGGMLYF. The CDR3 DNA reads TGTGCCAGCAGTCTATCGGGGGGGATGCTGTATTTT.

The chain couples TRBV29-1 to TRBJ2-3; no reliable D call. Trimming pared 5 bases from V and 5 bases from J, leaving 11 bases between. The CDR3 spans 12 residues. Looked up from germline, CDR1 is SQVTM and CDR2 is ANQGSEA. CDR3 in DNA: TGCAGCGTTCTTCCCCTTGGAGATACGCAGTATTTT. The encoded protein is CSVLPLGDTQYF.

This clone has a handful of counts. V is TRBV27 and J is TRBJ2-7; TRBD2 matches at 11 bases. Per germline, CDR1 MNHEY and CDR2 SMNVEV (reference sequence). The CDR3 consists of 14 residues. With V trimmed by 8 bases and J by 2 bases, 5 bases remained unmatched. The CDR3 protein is CASGVAGGTYEQYF. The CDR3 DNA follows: TGTGCCAGCGGAGTAGCGGGAGGGACCTACGAGCAGTACTTC.

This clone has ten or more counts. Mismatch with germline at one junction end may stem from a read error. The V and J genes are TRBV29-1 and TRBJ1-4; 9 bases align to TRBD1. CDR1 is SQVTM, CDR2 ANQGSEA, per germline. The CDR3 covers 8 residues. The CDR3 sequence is CSAGTGTF. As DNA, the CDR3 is TGCAGCGCGGGGACAGGGACCTTT.

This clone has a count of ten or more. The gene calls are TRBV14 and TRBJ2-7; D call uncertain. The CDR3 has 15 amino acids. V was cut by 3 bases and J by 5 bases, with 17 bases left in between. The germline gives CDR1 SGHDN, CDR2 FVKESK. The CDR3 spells CASSHAFLSVHEQYF. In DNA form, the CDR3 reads TGTGCCAGCAGCCATGCTTTCCTGTCCGTCCACGAGCAGTACTTC.